What follows is one T cell receptor beta chain and its context. It has no known antigen specificity. No clone much larger than this one lies a single base away; base qualities are absent. CDR1 and CDR2 are read off the germline V gene as MNHEY and SVGAGI. Compared with germline, V lacks 0 bases and J lacks 2 bases; bases without a gene match: 4. Its CDR3 holds 15 amino acids, cysteine through phenylalanine. Only the CDR3 region is kept as DNA, spanning 45 bases read in frame from base 1. The record originates from a study of shared clonotypes between healthy human individuals (dated by TCRdb to the early 2020s). For the study in its entirety: The cohort included a few men and a couple of women between 18 and 49 years of age. For each donor, CD4 naive and CD4 memory were each run on three plates, CD8 naive on two plates, and CD8 memory on one plate. The study deeply sequenced blood TCR repertoires of several healthy adults to estimate repertoire size and the extent of clonotype sharing between individuals. Different laboratories and diverse techniques were used to prepare libraries and sequence TCR repertoires, to increase sequencing depth and limit assay-specific biases. Per donor, leukapheresis produced somewhere between about 0.85 and 8.9 billion PBMCs.

General findings and caveats noted by the study authors: Incomplete sequencing was indicated by rarefaction of sorted-subset datasets, despite the large sequencing depth. Pairwise subsampling led to the expectation that sequencing depth would affect the degree of clonotype sharing among donors. Estimated clonotype richness was generally larger for naive than for memory subsets. Because the study included a small number of donors, the genetic and exposure-history diversity represented was limited. Sampling was restricted to blood, and TCR repertoires in tissue are likely to differ from TCR repertoires in blood. About 5% of naive CD4, roughly 3.6% of naive CD8, approximately 2.2% of memory CD4, and 0.4% of memory CD8 clonotypes were shared across four donors. Compared with non-shared clonotypes, clonotypes shared by all four sorted-subset donors had higher generation probabilities.

Using the deep immunoSEQ assay, multiplex PCR amplified TCR CDR3 regions from genomic DNA. For each cell subset, the extracted genomic DNA was distributed evenly across all wells of several immunoSEQ 96-well plates, and each plate served as one replicate. For sorted subsets, roughly 200 ng of genomic DNA, equivalent to tens of thousands of T cell genomes, went into each replicate PCR. The purified libraries were quantified using a Qubit 3.0 fluorometer, sized with a Bioanalyzer 2100, and then quantified again using the KAPA Library Quantification kit. Each immunoSEQ 96-well plate was sequenced on its own single-read 150-cycle Illumina NextSeq 550 flow cell. The authors' pipeline ran thus. The immunoSEQ output contained only junctional sequences without quality scores, so filtering could not match that applied to full-length reads. To assign V/J genes and CDR3, sequences were annotated using PyIR, a Python wrapper for IgBLAST v1.9, with IMGT germline references. Any read was removed if the V/J assignment was weak (E-value above 1e-6), the CDR3 was missing, or the read contained stop codons, out-of-frame junctions, or ambiguous translated residues. V3J clonotypes were defined as sequences sharing the same inferred V gene, J gene, and CDR3 amino acid sequence. Percentage overlap between repertoires was calculated by dividing the number of shared unique clonotypes by the size of the smaller repertoire. Three approaches were used to assess repertoire richness: RTK rarefaction, the Chao1 estimator, and Recon v2.1 estimates of unobserved clonotypes. Generation probabilities were computed with OLGA for all TCRbeta clonotypes obtained by the gDNA method from several donors. TCRdb obtained this table from immuneACCESS and retained in-frame rearrangements with V and J assigned. These tables miss some clones; where compared with another copy, unresolved V genes account for less than half of the shortfall, and the remainder is unexplained. V and J calls and clone size are given by that table; D and trimming were obtained from the DNA. The sample yields about 2.3 million clones; 92% were counted once. The top ten clones comprise 0.3% to 0.4% of the sample.

Healthy HIV-negative adults with no recently reported acute infections or vaccinations were included as donors. Every donor was a Caucasian adult living in Nashville, Tennessee, USA. CD4+ T cells were enriched by magnetic negative selection, after which naive cells were positively selected on CD45RA and the negative fraction was taken as the memory subset. Blood was collected by leukapheresis, and PBMCs were isolated by Ficoll-Histopaque density gradient centrifugation and then cryopreserved in liquid nitrogen vapor phase. Analytical flow cytometry was used to check the purity and quantity of each magnetically sorted T cell population. Each sorted fraction had its genomic DNA isolated and then quantified by UV absorbance on a Nanodrop 2000c.

The TCR was taken from a man between 18 and 29 years old in good health. Some clones in this sample may be carry-over from other donors' samples. Sequenced: naive CD4+ T cells from PBMCs. The cell subset or site label of this sample denotes: CD45RA+ positively selected. The chain is assembled from TRBV6-5 and TRBJ2-7, with TRBD1 identical over 7 junction bases. Here the CDR3 is given as CASSYSGTDPYEQYF. DNA sequence: TGTGCCAGCAGTTACTCCGGGACAGATCCCTACGAGCAGTACTTC.